The entry that follows covers one TCR beta chain sequence. The CDR3 spans 12 residues. Germline values: CDR1 LNHDA, CDR2 SQIVND (reference sequence). Trimming cost V 6 bases and J 6 bases; bases outside gene matches: 2. This sample was included in a study of blood T cell repertoires in COVID-19. Study as a whole: COVID-19 samples, acute and convalescent, were from the United States, Italy and Spain.

The assay was immunoSEQ multiplex PCR, and TCRdb's table has in-frame clones only and misses some. The profile covers approximately 150,000 clones, with roughly 90% appearing a single time and around 1.5% taken by the ten largest. The receptor comes from a human donor in a cohort sampled during active COVID-19. Sequencing was done on a sample of peripheral blood. The chain joins TRBV19 to TRBJ2-4, with 7 nucleotides matching TRBD1. CDR3: CASRGTVNIQYF. CDR3 DNA sequence: TGTGCCAGTAGGGGGACAGTAAACATTCAGTACTTC.